A single sample is the source of the 7 T cell receptor beta chains below, sequenced in a study of Graves' ophthalmopathy and Graves' hyperthyroidism. CDR3 regions of TCR beta were amplified from RNA transcripts. An initial RT-PCR round employing HTBI primers preceded a second-round multiplex PCR. TCRdb re-called the multiplex PCR reads through MiXCR, storing one row per CDR3 protein. The sample holds 560,000 or so distinct CDR3 sequences; about 40% are singletons and the top ten take about 4.2%. Sequencing input: peripheral blood or thyroid tissue (not recorded which). These receptors came from an adult man with Graves' hyperthyroidism.

This clonotype was counted at least ten times. Here the CDR3 reads CASSVGIGTGVTNTGELFF. Written as DNA, the CDR3 is TGTGCCAGCAGCGTAGGGATCGGCACGGGGGTCACGAACACCGGGGAGCTGTTTTTT. The chain employs TRBV9 and TRBJ2-2, with D possibly being TRBD2 (6 bases). This CDR3 has 19 residues. V lost 0 bases and J lost 0, with 18 bases in between. Germline CDR1 reads SGDLS; CDR2 reads YYNGEE.

The chain has TRBV5-1 and TRBJ2-7, with 10 bases lining up with TRBD1. The germline gives CDR1 SGHRS, CDR2 YFSETQ. J lost 2 bases, V lost 3 bases, and 5 bases had no gene match. There are 15 residues in the CDR3. The CDR3 reads CASSSGTGATYEQYF. The CDR3 DNA reads TGCGCCAGCAGCTCGGGGACAGGGGCGACCTACGAGCAGTACTTC.

A word on this clonotype: A much larger clone sits a single nucleotide away, making a read error possible. The V and J genes are TRBV5-1 and TRBJ1-1; D might be TRBD1 (5 bases). From germline, CDR1 is SGHRS and CDR2 YFSETQ. CDR3 size: 15 residues. The CDR3 loop reads CASSGGPGFETGAFF. CDR3 in DNA: TGCGCCAGCAGCGGGGGACCGGGATTTGAGACTGGAGCTTTCTTT. The variable domain in full, with the rest retrieved from reference TRBV5-1 and TRBJ1-1, is KAGVTQTPRYLIKTRGQQVTLSCSPISGHRSVSWYQQTPGQGLQFLFEYFSETQRNKGNFPGRFSGRQFSNSRSEMNVSTLELGDSALYLCASSGGPGFETGAFFGQGTRLTVV.

V gene TRBV7-3 combines with J gene TRBJ2-7, with 7 positions matching TRBD2. The DNA end lines up better with TRBJ2-1; the J call may be wrong. The germline V gene has CDR1 SGHTA and CDR2 FQGTGA. The length of the CDR3 is 14 residues. The CDR3 reads CASSLRGGGNEQFF. CDR3 sequence (DNA): TGTGCCAGCAGCTTAAGGGGGGGTGGCAATGAGCAGTTCTTC.

There are a few counts of this clonotype. The chain recombines TRBV20-1 with TRBJ1-5, with D maybe TRBD1 (6 bases). Germline V gene lookup returns CDR1 DFQATT and CDR2 SNEGSKA (reference sequence). CDR3 size: 14 residues. V was trimmed by 3 bases and J by 2 bases, leaving 11 bases between them. The CDR3, as DNA: TGCAGTGCTAGGCCCCCAGGGGGCAATCAGCCCCAGCATTTT. Amino acids: CSARPPGGNQPQHF.

There are many counts of this clonotype. The V call is TRBV7-8, the J call TRBJ2-3; 10 positions match TRBD2. Germline V gene sequence: CDR1 SGHVS, CDR2 FQNEAQ. There are 16 residues in the CDR3. The V and J ends lost 6 bases and 0 bases, in that order; junction bases with no gene match: 6. DNA for the CDR3: TGTGCCAGCAGACTAAAGCGGGAGGGTAGCACAGATACGCAGTATTTT. Its protein product is CASRLKREGSTDTQYF.

J is TRBJ2-7 and V is TRBV29-1, with 11 bases matching TRBD2. Losses at the gene ends were 7 bases for V and 2 bases for J; bases not matched to a gene: 4. The germline CDR1 and CDR2 sequences are SQVTM and ANQGSEA. The CDR3 spans 13 residues. The CDR3 DNA sequence: TGCAGCGGTAGCGGGGGGGACGCCTACGAGCAGTACTTC. This sequence encodes CSGSGGDAYEQYF.